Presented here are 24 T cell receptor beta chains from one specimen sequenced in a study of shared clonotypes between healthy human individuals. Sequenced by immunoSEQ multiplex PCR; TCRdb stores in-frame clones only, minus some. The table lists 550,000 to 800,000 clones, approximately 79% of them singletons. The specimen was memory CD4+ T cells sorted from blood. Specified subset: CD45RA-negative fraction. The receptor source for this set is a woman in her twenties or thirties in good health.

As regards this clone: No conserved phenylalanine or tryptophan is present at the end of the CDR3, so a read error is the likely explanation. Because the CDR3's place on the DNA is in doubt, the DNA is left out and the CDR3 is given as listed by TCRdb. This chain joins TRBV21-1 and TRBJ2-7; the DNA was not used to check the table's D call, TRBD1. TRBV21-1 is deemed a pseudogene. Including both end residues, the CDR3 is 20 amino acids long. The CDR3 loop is CASSKVTGPSPTSSTSGRAS.

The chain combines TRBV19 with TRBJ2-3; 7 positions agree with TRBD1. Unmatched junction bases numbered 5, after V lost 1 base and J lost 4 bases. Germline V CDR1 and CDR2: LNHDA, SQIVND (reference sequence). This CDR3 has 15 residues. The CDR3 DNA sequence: TGTGCCAGTAGTATAGGACAGGGAAGAGCAGATACGCAGTATTTT. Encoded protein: CASSIGQGRADTQYF.

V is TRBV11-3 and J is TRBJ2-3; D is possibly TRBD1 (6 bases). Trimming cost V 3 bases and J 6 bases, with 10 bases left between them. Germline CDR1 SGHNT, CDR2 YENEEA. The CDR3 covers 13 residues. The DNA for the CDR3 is TGTGCCAGCAGCTTTGAACAGGGTGATACGCAGTATTTT. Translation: CASSFEQGDTQYF.

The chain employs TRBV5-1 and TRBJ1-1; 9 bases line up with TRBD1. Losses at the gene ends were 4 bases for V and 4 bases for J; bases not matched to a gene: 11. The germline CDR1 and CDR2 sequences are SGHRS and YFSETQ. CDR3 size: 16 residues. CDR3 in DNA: TGCGCCAGCAGCGCCGGGACAGGGTGGGTGAGCACTGAAGCTTTCTTT. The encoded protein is CASSAGTGWVSTEAFF.

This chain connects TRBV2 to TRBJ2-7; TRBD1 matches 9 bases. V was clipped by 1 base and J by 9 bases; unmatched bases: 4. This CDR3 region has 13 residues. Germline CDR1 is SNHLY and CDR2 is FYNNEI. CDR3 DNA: TGTGCCAGCAGTGAAGTCACAGGGGGCGTGCAGTACTTC. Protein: CASSEVTGGVQYF. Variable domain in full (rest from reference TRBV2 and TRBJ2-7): EPEVTQTPSHQVTQMGQEVILRCVPISNHLYFYWYRQILGQKVEFLVSFYNNEISEKSEIFDDQFSVERPDGSNFTLKIRSTKLEDSAMYFCASSEVTGGVQYFGPGTRLTVT.

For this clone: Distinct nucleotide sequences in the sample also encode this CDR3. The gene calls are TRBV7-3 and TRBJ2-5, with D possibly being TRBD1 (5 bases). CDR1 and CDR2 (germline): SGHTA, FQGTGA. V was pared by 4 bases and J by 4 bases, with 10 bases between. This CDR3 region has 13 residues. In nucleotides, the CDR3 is TGTGCCAGCAGCTCGCAGGGTGGAGAGACCCAGTACTTC. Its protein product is CASSSQGGETQYF.

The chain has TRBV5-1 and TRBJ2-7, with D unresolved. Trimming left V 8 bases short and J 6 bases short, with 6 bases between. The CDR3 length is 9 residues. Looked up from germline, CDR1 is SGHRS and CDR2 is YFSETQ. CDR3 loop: CARDVEQYF. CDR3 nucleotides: TGCGCCAGGGATGTCGAGCAGTACTTC.

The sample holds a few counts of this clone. DNA of the CDR3: TGTGCCAGCCCGAAGTCCGGGACACAGAACACTGAAGCTTTCTTT. Its protein is CASPKSGTQNTEAFF. This rearrangement joins TRBV28 to TRBJ1-1; a weak D match, TRBD1 (6 bases). Per germline, CDR1 MDHEN and CDR2 SYDVKM. V dropped 8 bases and J dropped 1 base, with 17 bases sitting between them. The CDR3 has 15 residues.

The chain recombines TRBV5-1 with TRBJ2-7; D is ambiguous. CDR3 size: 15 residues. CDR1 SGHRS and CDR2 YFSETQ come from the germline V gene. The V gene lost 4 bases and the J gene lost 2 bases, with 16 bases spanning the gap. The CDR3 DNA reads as TGCGCCAGCAGCCCCCGGAAGGCCGGAACCTACGAGCAGTACTTC. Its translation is CASSPRKAGTYEQYF.

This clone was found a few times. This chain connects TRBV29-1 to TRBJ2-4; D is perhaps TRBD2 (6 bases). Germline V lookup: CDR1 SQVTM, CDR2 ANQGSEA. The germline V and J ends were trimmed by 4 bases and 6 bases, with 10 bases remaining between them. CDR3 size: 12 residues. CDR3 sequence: CSVVRGGNIQYF. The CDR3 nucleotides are TGCAGCGTTGTAAGGGGAGGAAACATTCAGTACTTC.

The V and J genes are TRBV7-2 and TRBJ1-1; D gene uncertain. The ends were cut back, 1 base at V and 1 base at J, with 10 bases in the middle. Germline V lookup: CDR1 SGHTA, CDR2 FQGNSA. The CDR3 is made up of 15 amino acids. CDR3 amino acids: CASSLEVLANTEAFF. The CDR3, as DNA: TGTGCCAGCAGCTTAGAGGTACTGGCGAACACTGAAGCTTTCTTT. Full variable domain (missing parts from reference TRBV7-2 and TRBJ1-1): GAGVSQSPSNKVTEKGKDVELRCDPISGHTALYWYRQSLGQGLEFLIYFQGNSAPDKSGLPSDRFSAERTGGSVSTLTIQRTQQEDSAVYLCASSLEVLANTEAFFGQGTRLTVV.

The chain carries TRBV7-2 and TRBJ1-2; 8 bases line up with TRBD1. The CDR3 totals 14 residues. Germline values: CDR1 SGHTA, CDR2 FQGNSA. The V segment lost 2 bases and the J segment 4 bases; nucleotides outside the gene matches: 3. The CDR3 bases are TGTGCCAGCAGCTTACAGGGGGCCTCCTATGGCTACACCTTC. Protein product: CASSLQGASYGYTF.

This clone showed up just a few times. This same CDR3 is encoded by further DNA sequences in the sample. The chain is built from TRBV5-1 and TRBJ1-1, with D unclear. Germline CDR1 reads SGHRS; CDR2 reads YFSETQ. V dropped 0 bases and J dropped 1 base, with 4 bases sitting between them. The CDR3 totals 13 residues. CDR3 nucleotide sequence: TGCGCCAGCAGCTTGGACCGGAACACTGAAGCTTTCTTT. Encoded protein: CASSLDRNTEAFF.

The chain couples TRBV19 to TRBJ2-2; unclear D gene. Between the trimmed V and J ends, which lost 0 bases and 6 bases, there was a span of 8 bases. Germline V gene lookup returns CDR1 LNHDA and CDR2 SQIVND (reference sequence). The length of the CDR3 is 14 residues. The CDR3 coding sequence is TGTGCCAGTAGTATAGAGTGGCCCCCCGGGGAGCTGTTTTTT. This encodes CASSIEWPPGELFF.

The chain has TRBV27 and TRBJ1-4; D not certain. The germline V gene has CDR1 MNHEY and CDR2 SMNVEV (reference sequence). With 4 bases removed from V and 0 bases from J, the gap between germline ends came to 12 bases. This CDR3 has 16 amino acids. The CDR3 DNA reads TGTGCCAGCAGTTCGGACCTAGATGCAACTAATGAAAAACTGTTTTTT. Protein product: CASSSDLDATNEKLFF.

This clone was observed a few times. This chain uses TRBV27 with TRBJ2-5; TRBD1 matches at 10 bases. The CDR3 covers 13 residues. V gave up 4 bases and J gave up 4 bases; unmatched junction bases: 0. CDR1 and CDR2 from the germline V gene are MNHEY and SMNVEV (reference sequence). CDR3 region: CASSWDRGETQYF. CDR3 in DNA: TGTGCCAGCAGTTGGGACAGGGGAGAGACCCAGTACTTC.

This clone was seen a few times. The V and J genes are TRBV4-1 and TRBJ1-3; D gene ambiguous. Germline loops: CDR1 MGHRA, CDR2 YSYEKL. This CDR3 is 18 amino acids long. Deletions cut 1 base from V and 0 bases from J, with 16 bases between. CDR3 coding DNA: TGCGCCAGCAGCCAAGGCTTTGGAGCAGACTACTCTGGAAACACCATATATTTT. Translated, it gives CASSQGFGADYSGNTIYF.

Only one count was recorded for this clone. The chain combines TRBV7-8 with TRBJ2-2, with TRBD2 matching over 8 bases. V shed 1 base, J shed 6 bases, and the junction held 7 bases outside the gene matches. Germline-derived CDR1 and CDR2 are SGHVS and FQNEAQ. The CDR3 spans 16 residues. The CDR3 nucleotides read TGTGCCAGCAGCTTAGTCTTCAGCGGGAGTCCCGGGGAGCTGTTTTTT. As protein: CASSLVFSGSPGELFF.

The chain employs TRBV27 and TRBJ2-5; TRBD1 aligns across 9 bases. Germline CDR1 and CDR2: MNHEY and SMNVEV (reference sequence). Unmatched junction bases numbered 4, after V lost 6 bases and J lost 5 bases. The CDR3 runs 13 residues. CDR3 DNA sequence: TGTGCCAGCAGGGGACAGGGAGCGGAGACCCAGTACTTC. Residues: CASRGQGAETQYF.

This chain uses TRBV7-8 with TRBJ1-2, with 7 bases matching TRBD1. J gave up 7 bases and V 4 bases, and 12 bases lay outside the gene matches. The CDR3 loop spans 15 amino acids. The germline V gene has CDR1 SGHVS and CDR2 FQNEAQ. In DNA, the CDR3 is TGTGCCAGCAGCTCGTCACCAGACAGGGACTCTGGCTACACCTTC. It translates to CASSSSPDRDSGYTF.

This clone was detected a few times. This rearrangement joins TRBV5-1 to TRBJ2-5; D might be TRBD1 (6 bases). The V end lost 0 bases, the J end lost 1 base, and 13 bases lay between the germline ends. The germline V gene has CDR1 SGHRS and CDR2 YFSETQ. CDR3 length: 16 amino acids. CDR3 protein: CASSLASGQIQETQYF. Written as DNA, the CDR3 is TGCGCCAGCAGCTTGGCCTCGGGACAAATCCAAGAGACCCAGTACTTC.

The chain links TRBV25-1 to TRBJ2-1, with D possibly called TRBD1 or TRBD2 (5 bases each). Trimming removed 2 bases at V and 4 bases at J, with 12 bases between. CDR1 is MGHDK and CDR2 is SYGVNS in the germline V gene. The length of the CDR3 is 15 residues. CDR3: CASSEPGGHYNEQFF. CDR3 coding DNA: TGTGCCAGCAGTGAACCTGGGGGTCATTACAATGAGCAGTTCTTC.

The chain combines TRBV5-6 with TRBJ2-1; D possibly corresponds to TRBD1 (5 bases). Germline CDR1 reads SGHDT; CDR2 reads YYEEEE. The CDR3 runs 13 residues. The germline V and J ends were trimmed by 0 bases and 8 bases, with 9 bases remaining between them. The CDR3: CASSLDLGHEQFF. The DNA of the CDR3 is TGTGCCAGCAGCTTGGATCTGGGGCATGAGCAGTTCTTC.

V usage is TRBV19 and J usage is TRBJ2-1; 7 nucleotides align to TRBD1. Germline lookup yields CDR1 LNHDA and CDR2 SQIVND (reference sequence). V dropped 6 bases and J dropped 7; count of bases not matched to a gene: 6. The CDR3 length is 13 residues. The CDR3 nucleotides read TGTGCCAGTAGCCGGACAGGATGGAATGAGCAGTTCTTC. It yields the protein CASSRTGWNEQFF.